One sample yielded the 18 T cell receptor beta chains listed below, sequenced in a study of neurological immune-mediated disorders. TCRdb reprocessed the 5' RACE reads with MiXCR, giving one entry per CDR3 protein. The data hold about 120,000 distinct CDR3 sequences, with more than 2.5% observed a single time. Sequencing input: PBMCs. These receptor sequences come from a woman aged 25 to 45 with multiple sclerosis.

There are many counts of this clonotype. The chain uses TRBV10-3 and TRBJ1-5; D is ambiguous. The V gene lost 7 bases and the J gene lost 3 bases, with 13 bases spanning the gap. The CDR3 extends over 14 amino acids. Per the germline V gene, CDR1 is ENHRY and CDR2 is SYGVKD. CDR3 loop: CAINGEGHNQPQHF. The DNA of the CDR3 is TGTGCCATCAACGGCGAAGGGCACAATCAGCCCCAGCATTTT.

This clonotype was detected ten times or more. This rearrangement joins TRBV6-6 to TRBJ2-5; 9 bases match TRBD1. The CDR3 sequence is 20 residues long. Germline CDR1 reads MNHNY; CDR2 reads SVGAGI (reference sequence). The junction had 25 bases not matched to a gene; V was cut back by 6 bases and J by 5 bases. CDR3 sequence (DNA): TGTGCCAGCAGACTTTTCCCCTCCGGGGACAGGGAAAGGGATAGGGAGACCCAGTACTTC. Amino acid sequence: CASRLFPSGDRERDRETQYF.

In its sample, this clonotype was seen many times. This chain joins TRBV6-1 and TRBJ2-7, with D perhaps TRBD1 or TRBD2 (6 bases each). The CDR3 loop spans 14 amino acids. The germline CDR1 and CDR2 sequences are MNHNS and SASEGT. V was pared by 3 bases and J by 4 bases, with 13 bases between. The CDR3 spells CASSDSGGGYEQYF. CDR3 sequence (DNA): TGTGCCAGCAGTGACAGCGGAGGGGGGTACGAGCAGTACTTC.

Remarks on this clonotype: A much larger clone lies a single base off, so this may be a read error. The chain combines TRBV12-3 or TRBV12-4 with TRBJ2-4, with D unresolved. The closer fit of TRBJ2-7 to the DNA end suggests the J call may be wrong. The CDR3 totals 12 residues. The chain's CDR3 is CASSQGISEQYF. Here the CDR3 DNA reads TGTGCCAGCAGCCAAGGGATTAGCGAGCAGTACTTC.

This clonotype was recorded at least ten times. The rearrangement uses TRBV29-1 and TRBJ1-5; D remains unclear. Germline V gene lookup returns CDR1 SQVTM and CDR2 ANQGSEA. The CDR3 spans 14 residues. Trimming removed 1 base from V and 3 bases from J, with 10 bases in between. The CDR3 spells CSVEGRGPNQPQHF. In DNA, the CDR3 is TGCAGCGTTGAAGGCCGCGGCCCCAATCAGCCCCAGCATTTT.

This clonotype was detected ten times or more. The V call is TRBV10-3, the J call TRBJ2-7, with 7 bases identical to TRBD1. J was trimmed by 1 base and V by 4 bases; bases with no gene match: 4. CDR1 and CDR2 (germline): ENHRY, SYGVKD. The CDR3 is 14 residues long. The CDR3 sequence is CAISGAGGSYEQYF. CDR3 DNA: TGTGCCATCAGTGGGGCAGGGGGATCCTACGAGCAGTACTTC.

This clonotype has a handful of counts. This chain connects TRBV7-9 to TRBJ1-1; tentatively, D is TRBD1 (5 bases). Germline CDR1 SEHNR, CDR2 FQNEAQ (reference sequence). Trimming took off 4 bases at V and 2 bases at J, with 11 bases between the two ends. The CDR3 covers 14 residues. The DNA for the CDR3 is TGTGCCAGCAGCTCCGCTGGGGCTAACACTGAAGCTTTCTTT. This gives the protein CASSSAGANTEAFF.

The genes are TRBV7-9 and TRBJ2-5; no clear D gene. Germline loops: CDR1 SEHNR, CDR2 FQNEAQ (reference sequence). The ends were cut back, 8 bases at V and 1 base at J, with 8 bases in the middle. CDR3 length equals 12 residues. The CDR3 DNA sequence: TGTGCCAGCCGACTCACCCAAGAGACCCAGTACTTC. Encoded protein: CASRLTQETQYF. Combining the CDR3 with reference TRBV7-9 and TRBJ2-5 gives the whole variable domain DTGVSQNPRHKITKRGQNVTFRCDPISEHNRLYWYRQTLGQGPEFLTYFQNEAQLEKSRLLSDRFSAERPKGSFSTLEIQRTEQGDSAMYLCASRLTQETQYFGPGTRLLVL.

This clonotype was observed many times. J is TRBJ2-1 and V is TRBV20-1, with 11 bases identical to TRBD2. J lost 8 bases, V lost 5 bases, and 11 bases had no gene match. The CDR3 length is 15 residues. CDR1 is DFQATT, CDR2 SNEGSKA, per germline (reference sequence). The CDR3 sequence: CSALNLAGGRDEQFF. CDR3 nucleotide sequence: TGCAGTGCTCTGAACCTAGCGGGAGGCAGGGATGAGCAGTTCTTC.

This clonotype was seen ten or more times. J is TRBJ1-5 and V is TRBV3-1, with a tentative D call TRBD1 (5 bases). V shed 0 bases and J shed 6 bases, with 12 bases lying between them. This CDR3 is built from 15 residues. The germline gives CDR1 LGHDT, CDR2 YNNKEL (reference sequence). In DNA form, the CDR3 reads TGTGCCAGCAGCCAAGATTGGGGGACGAGTCAGCCCCAGCATTTT. It is translated as CASSQDWGTSQPQHF.

This clonotype was counted at least ten times. Written as DNA, the CDR3 is TGCAGCGTTACGCTTCAAGAGACCCAGTACTTC. Encoded protein: CSVTLQETQYF. The genes are TRBV29-1 and TRBJ2-5, with unresolved D. V shed 5 bases and J shed 2 bases, with 6 bases lying between them. The germline gives CDR1 SQVTM, CDR2 ANQGSEA. CDR3 length: 11 residues.

Ten or more counts support this clonotype. V gene TRBV7-9 combines with J gene TRBJ1-4; TRBD1 matches 7 bases. The CDR3 sequence is 16 residues long. The V gene's germline CDR1 is SEHNR and CDR2 FQNEAQ (reference sequence). The junction had 2 bases not matched to a gene; V was cut back by 0 bases and J by 1 base. The CDR3 reads CASSLAGTVTNEKLFF. In DNA form, the CDR3 reads TGTGCCAGCAGCTTAGCGGGGACAGTAACTAATGAAAAACTGTTTTTT.

This clonotype has a count of ten or more. V gene TRBV20-1 combines with J gene TRBJ2-1, with TRBD2 matching 8 bases. V dropped 4 bases and J dropped 10; count of bases not matched to a gene: 9. Germline CDR1 is DFQATT and CDR2 is SNEGSKA (reference sequence). CDR3 length equals 13 residues. The CDR3 DNA reads TGCAGTGCTATCGGGACTAGTGCCAGGGAGCAGTTCTTC. It translates to CSAIGTSAREQFF.

This clonotype was recorded many times. The V call is TRBV18, the J call TRBJ1-5; no reliable D call. The CDR3 runs to 12 residues. V was cut by 2 bases and J by 8 bases, with 7 bases left in between. Per the germline V gene, CDR1 is KGHSH and CDR2 is LQKENI. CDR3 in amino acids: CASSPGGKPQHF. DNA for the CDR3: TGTGCCAGCTCACCAGGAGGGAAGCCCCAGCATTTT. The whole variable domain, remainder taken from reference TRBV18 and TRBJ1-5, is NAGVMQNPRHLVRRRGQEARLRCSPMKGHSHVYWYRQLPEEGLKFMVYLQKENIIDESGMPKERFSAEFPKEGPSILRIQQVVRGDSAAYFCASSPGGKPQHFGDGTRLSIL.

This clonotype was found many times. The chain joins TRBV6-2 or TRBV6-3 to TRBJ2-3; no firm D call. Trimming removed 3 bases from V and 4 bases from J, with 5 bases in between. Germline V CDR1 and CDR2: MNHEY, SVGEGT. This CDR3 comprises 12 residues. The chain's CDR3 is CASSYPADTQYF. The CDR3 coding sequence is TGTGCCAGCAGTTATCCTGCAGATACGCAGTATTTT.

This chain connects TRBV20-1 to TRBJ1-2, with D perhaps matching TRBD1 (5 bases). The CDR3 covers 12 residues. V was cut by 5 bases and J by 7 bases, with 14 bases left in between. Per germline, CDR1 DFQATT and CDR2 SNEGSKA (reference sequence). As DNA, the CDR3 is TGCAGTGCTCCACATGGGGCAGGTGGCTACACCTTC. Its translation is CSAPHGAGGYTF.

The chain joins TRBV3-1 to TRBJ1-4; D gene unclear. Trimming shortened V by 0 bases and J by 4 bases, and 12 bases separated the two germline ends. The CDR3 has 16 residues. Germline V CDR1 and CDR2: LGHDT, YNNKEL (reference sequence). The CDR3: CASSQEEVRSNEKLFF. CDR3 coding DNA: TGTGCCAGCAGCCAAGAAGAGGTCAGGAGTAATGAAAAACTGTTTTTT.

The table lists this clonotype with many counts. The chain carries TRBV4-1 and TRBJ2-7; no clear D gene. Germline CDR1 MGHRA, CDR2 YSYEKL. V was pared by 3 bases and J by 2 bases, with 11 bases between. This CDR3 region has 14 residues. CDR3 amino acids: CASSHPGTAYEQYF. For the CDR3, the DNA is TGCGCCAGCAGCCACCCGGGCACAGCCTACGAGCAGTACTTC.